This T cell receptor (beta chain) emerged from a study of identical twins. This clonotype was seen ten or more times. Its antigen is unknown. The V and J ends lost 7 bases and 4 bases respectively, with 11 bases between them. The CDR3 is 13 residues long. The authors used template switching to add a universal primer site and gave cDNA unique molecular identifiers. A single record per CDR3 protein comes from TCRdb applying MiXCR to the 5' RACE reads. The sample consists of approximately 300,000 distinct CDR3 sequences, 9.5% of them appearing once. Findings and caveats of the study: Cord blood beta clonotypes that were abundant carried fewer insertions, and memory repertoires showed no such trend.

The same sample was also studied in work on yellow fever vaccine responses in identical twins. As reported in that work: Reportedly, the response of twins' T cells to the vaccine seemed partly convergent, partly personalized.

The TCR was taken from a woman aged 18-29 years in good health. The material sequenced was CD8+ T cells sorted from blood. This chain joins TRBV12-3 or TRBV12-4 and TRBJ2-1, with D tentatively TRBD1 or TRBD2 (5 bases each). The CDR3 loop reads CASIGTSYNEQFF. CDR3 nucleotide sequence: TGTGCCAGCATTGGGACGTCATACAATGAGCAGTTCTTC.